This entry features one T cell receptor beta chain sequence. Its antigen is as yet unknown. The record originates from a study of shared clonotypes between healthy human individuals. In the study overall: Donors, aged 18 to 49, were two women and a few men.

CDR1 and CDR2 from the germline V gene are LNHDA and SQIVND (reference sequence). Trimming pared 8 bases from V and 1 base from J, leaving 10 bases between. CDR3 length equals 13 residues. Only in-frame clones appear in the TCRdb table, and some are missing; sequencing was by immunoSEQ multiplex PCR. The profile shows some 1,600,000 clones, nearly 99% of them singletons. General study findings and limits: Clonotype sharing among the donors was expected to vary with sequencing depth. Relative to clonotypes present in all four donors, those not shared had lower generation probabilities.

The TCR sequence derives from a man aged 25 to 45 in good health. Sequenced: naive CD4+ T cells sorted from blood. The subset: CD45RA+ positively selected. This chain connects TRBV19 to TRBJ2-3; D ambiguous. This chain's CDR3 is CASAGVGTDTQYF. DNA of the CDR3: TGTGCCAGTGCCGGAGTGGGCACAGATACGCAGTATTTT.